What follows is one T cell receptor (beta chain) and its context. Its matching antigen is unknown. Assay used: immunoSEQ multiplex PCR; TCRdb lists only in-frame clones, some missing. The profile shows 550,000 to 600,000 clones, around three quarters of them singletons. Donors were healthy HIV-negative adults without recently reported acute infections or vaccinations. The CDR3 is 13 amino acids. The germline gives CDR1 SGHVS, CDR2 FNYEAQ. Trimming took off 1 base at V and 15 bases at J, with 16 bases between the two ends. These data are taken from a study of shared clonotypes between healthy human individuals. Study-wide background: Donor composition was a couple of women and three men, aged 18 to 49.

General observations from the study: Genetic and exposure-history diversity was limited by the small donor number. Clonotype sharing among donors was expected to depend on sequencing depth.

V gene TRBV7-6 combines with J gene TRBJ2-1; D possibly corresponds to TRBD2 (6 bases). Material: PBMCs. The receptor was derived from a woman aged 40-49 years in good health. Some clones in this sample may be carry-over from other donors' samples. Here the CDR3 reads CASSLGQRRAGFF. The CDR3 DNA is TGTGCCAGCAGCTTAGGTCAGAGGAGGGCCGGGTTCTTC.